This TCR beta chain was identified in a study of T cells in Graves' hyperthyroidism and ophthalmopathy. Study observations and caveats: Blood also held most thyroid clonotypes expanded beyond 0.001.

Ten or more counts support this clonotype. What it recognizes is unknown. Germline V gene sequence: CDR1 DFQATT, CDR2 SNEGSKA (reference sequence). CDR3 length: 14 residues. Trimming took 4 bases from V and 5 from J; bases not matched to a gene: 10. Amplification targeted TCR beta CDR3 regions from RNA transcripts. First-round RT-PCR of the TCR CDR3 relied on the HTBI primer set. Each CDR3 protein gets one entry after TCRdb re-called the multiplex PCR reads with MiXCR. This repertoire shows 360,000 or so distinct CDR3 sequences, around a sixth found once; its top ten account for roughly 16%. Input material: blood. The genes are TRBV20-1 and TRBJ2-7; TRBD1 agrees at 8 bases. The receptor's source is a woman aged 40 to 49 with Graves' ophthalmopathy. In DNA form, the CDR3 reads TGCAGTGCTATCGACAGGGGAGCTGTCAACGAGCAGTACTTC. This encodes CSAIDRGAVNEQYF.